Included here is one T cell receptor (beta chain) sequence, with context. Its antigen is unknown. The sample holds no much larger clone one base away, and base qualities are not on file. The V end loses 1 base and the J end loses 4 bases, and a stretch of 10 bases separates them. CDR3 length: 14 amino acids, cysteine to phenylalanine. Only the CDR3 DNA is retained, 42 bases long and in frame from the first base. CDR1 is given as MGHDK and CDR2 as SYGVNS, both from the germline V gene. The sample comes from a study of PD-L1 blockade in urothelial cancer (dated by TCRdb to between 2016 and 2019). In terms of the full investigation: Every patient began therapy around 2014 and was given atezolizumab 1,200 mg intravenously every 3 weeks. Durable clinical benefit meant progression-free survival longer than 6 months, and TCR features were also tested against progression-free and overall survival. Blood samples gave a median of around 140,000 T cells and 80,000 or so unique TCRs, with a median clonality of approximately 0.08. Pretreatment blood TCR-seq was available for around 29 patients, at least one posttreatment blood collection was obtained for approximately 24 patients, and tumor TCR-seq was available for approximately 24 patients. Roughly nine patients achieved durable clinical benefit and 15 to 20 did not. The study, an exploratory multi-omic analysis, examined somatic, immune and clinical correlates of response to PD-L1 blockade with atezolizumab in urothelial cancer. About 85% of the roughly 29 patients were identified as males with urothelial cancer of bladder origin, and a prior smoking history was reported by 18 of 29 patients. Patients had an ECOG performance status of 0 or 1 and had received between 0 and 3 prior chemotherapy regimens. In the same patients who had TCR sequencing, pretreatment tumors also underwent whole exome sequencing and RNA sequencing. Blood samples were analyzed at two time points: 3 weeks after treatment start (second dose) and 6 weeks after treatment start. TCR sequencing covered pretreatment tumor samples and matched, serially collected peripheral blood taken before and after atezolizumab treatment. What the authors observed across the whole study: Improved progression-free and overall survival was found to be associated with pretreatment peripheral blood TCR clonality below the median. Because the sample size was small (n ≈ 29) and many of the analyses were exploratory, the results are meant to be hypothesis-generating. At 3 weeks after the start of treatment, tumor-associated TCR clones in peripheral blood had expanded more in patients with durable benefit (n ≈ 24, p = 0.022).

To estimate absolute template abundance from read counts, synthetic TCR analog templates were spiked into each PCR. The immunoSEQ assay used bias-controlled V and J gene primers to amplify TCRbeta CDR3 regions from genomic DNA. Rearranged TCRbeta segments were sequenced at approximately 20X coverage. The authors' analysis ran thus. Clustering was used to correct sequencing errors, and CDR3s were annotated against IMGT to assign V, D and J genes. Only productive TCRbeta rearrangements were used in downstream analyses, excluding out-of-frame or stop-codon sequences. To compute clonality, Shannon entropy was normalized by the log of the number of unique productive sequences and then subtracted from one. Fisher's exact test with Benjamini-Hochberg correction, at a threshold of adjusted p below 0.01, was used to find clones that differed between time points or between blood and tumor. Sourced from immuneACCESS, this table was stored by TCRdb with only in-frame sequences that have V and J called. A share of the clones is absent; for the studies checked, an unresolved V gene accounts for under half, and the remainder has no known explanation. V and J calls and clone size are those listed in that table; D and trimming were worked out from the DNA. The sample table lists 49,000 or so clones, 79% of them with a count of one. More than 9% of the sample goes to the ten largest clones.

The sample's time point label, in plain terms: pretreatment peripheral blood. A total of 29 patients with locally advanced or metastatic urothelial carcinoma, treated at Memorial Sloan Kettering on a trial protocol, made up the cohort. Peripheral blood mononuclear cells were collected pretreatment and during treatment, at between 1 and 8 total time points per patient. The Qiagen DNeasy Blood extraction kit was used to purify genomic DNA from total PBMCs and tumor samples. Collected pretreatment and during treatment, PBMCs were isolated and stored as previously described. The sequences come from PBMCs, collected around atezolizumab (anti-PD-L1) treatment. The sequence is built from TRBV25-1 and TRBJ1-2; D gene: possibly TRBD1, on 5 matching bases. This clonotype was sampled from a man between 65 and 85 years old with urothelial cancer. For the CDR3, the sequence is CASSESQTVYGYTF. The DNA sequence is TGTGCCAGCAGTGAATCACAGACAGTCTATGGCTACACCTTC.